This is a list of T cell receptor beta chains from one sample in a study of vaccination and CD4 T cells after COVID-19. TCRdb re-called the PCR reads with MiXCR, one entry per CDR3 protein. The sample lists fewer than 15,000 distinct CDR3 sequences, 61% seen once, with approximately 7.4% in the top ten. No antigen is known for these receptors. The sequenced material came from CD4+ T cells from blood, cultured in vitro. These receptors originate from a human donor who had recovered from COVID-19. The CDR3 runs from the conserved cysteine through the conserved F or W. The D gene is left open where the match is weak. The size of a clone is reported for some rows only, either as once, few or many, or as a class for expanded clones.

CDR3 protein: CATSNGVEYGYTF
CDR3 DNA: TGTGCCACCAGTAACGGGGTGGAGTATGGCTACACCTTC
J gene: TRBJ1-2
V gene: TRBV24-1
clone size: few
CDR3 length: 13
D gene: .

CDR3 protein: CASSSRTGSVPFF
CDR3 DNA: TGTGCCAGCAGTTCCAGGACAGGGTCCGTTCCTTTCTTT
J gene: TRBJ1-1
V gene: TRBV12-3/TRBV12-4
clone size: .
CDR3 length: 13
D gene: TRBD1

CDR3 protein: CASSSRLAGLYNEQFF
CDR3 DNA: TGTGCCAGCAGTTCTCGACTAGCGGGACTGTACAATGAGCAGTTCTTC
J gene: TRBJ2-1
V gene: TRBV27
clone size: .
CDR3 length: 16
D gene: TRBD2

CDR3 protein: CASSPLTGANVLTF
CDR3 DNA: TGTGCCAGCAGCCCCCTGACGGGGGCCAACGTCCTGACTTTC
J gene: TRBJ2-6
V gene: TRBV3-1
clone size: .
CDR3 length: 14
D gene: .

CDR3 protein: CASSPGQEGNYGYTF
CDR3 DNA: TGTGCCAGCTCACCGGGGCAGGAGGGCAACTATGGCTACACCTTC
J gene: TRBJ1-2
V gene: TRBV18
clone size: .
CDR3 length: 15
D gene: .

CDR3 protein: CASSFGGLGTEAFF
CDR3 DNA: TGCGCCAGCAGCTTTGGGGGGCTAGGCACTGAAGCTTTCTTT
J gene: TRBJ1-1
V gene: TRBV5-1
clone size: medium-sized
CDR3 length: 14
D gene: .

CDR3 protein: CASSLVQDSTGYTF
CDR3 DNA: TGTGCCAGCAGCTTAGTACAAGATTCGACTGGCTACACCTTC
J gene: TRBJ1-2
V gene: TRBV7-9
clone size: .
CDR3 length: 14
D gene: .

CDR3 protein: CASSSLPPGYTF
CDR3 DNA: TGTGCCAGCAGCTCGCTACCCCCGGGCTACACCTTC
J gene: TRBJ1-2
V gene: TRBV7-2
clone size: .
CDR3 length: 12
D gene: .

CDR3 protein: CASSLREMNTEAFF
CDR3 DNA: TGTGCCAGCAGTTTGAGGGAAATGAACACTGAAGCTTTCTTT
J gene: TRBJ1-1
V gene: TRBV12-3/TRBV12-4
clone size: .
CDR3 length: 14
D gene: .

CDR3 protein: CASSRTTGWKYEQYF
CDR3 DNA: TGTGCCAGCAGCCGTACGACAGGGTGGAAGTACGAGCAGTACTTC
J gene: TRBJ2-7
V gene: TRBV11-2
clone size: .
CDR3 length: 15
D gene: TRBD1

CDR3 protein: CASSLDRFGEKLFF
CDR3 DNA: TGTGCCAGCAGCCTTGACAGGTTTGGGGAAAAACTGTTTTTT
J gene: TRBJ1-4
V gene: TRBV7-2
clone size: few
CDR3 length: 14
D gene: .

CDR3 protein: CASSLTSGNHYNEQFF
CDR3 DNA: TGTGCCAGCAGCTTGACTAGCGGGAATCACTACAATGAGCAGTTCTTC
J gene: TRBJ2-1
V gene: TRBV5-4
clone size: .
CDR3 length: 16
D gene: TRBD2

CDR3 protein: CASSSRGPYNSPLHF
CDR3 DNA: TGTGCCAGCAGCTCCCGAGGGCCTTATAATTCACCCCTCCACTTT
J gene: TRBJ1-6
V gene: TRBV7-9
clone size: few
CDR3 length: 15
D gene: .

CDR3 protein: CASSFNRGETQYF
CDR3 DNA: TGTGCCAGCAGTTTCAACAGGGGAGAGACCCAGTACTTC
J gene: TRBJ2-5
V gene: TRBV12-3/TRBV12-4
clone size: .
CDR3 length: 13
D gene: TRBD1

CDR3 protein: CASSAGDGNTIYF
CDR3 DNA: TGTGCCAGCAGTGCAGGGGATGGAAACACCATATATTTT
J gene: TRBJ1-3
V gene: TRBV2
clone size: .
CDR3 length: 13
D gene: .

CDR3 protein: CASSEGASPLHF
CDR3 DNA: TGTGCCAGCAGTGAAGGAGCTTCACCCCTCCACTTT
J gene: TRBJ1-6
V gene: TRBV2
clone size: .
CDR3 length: 12
D gene: .

CDR3 protein: CASSPGQGMYTNEKLFF
CDR3 DNA: TGTGCCAGCAGCCCGGGTCAGGGAATGTACACTAATGAAAAACTGTTTTTT
J gene: TRBJ1-4
V gene: TRBV27
clone size: .
CDR3 length: 17
D gene: .

CDR3 protein: CASSLAVQGNQPQHF
CDR3 DNA: TGTGCCAGCAGCTTAGCGGTCCAGGGTAATCAGCCCCAGCATTTT
J gene: TRBJ1-5
V gene: TRBV7-2
clone size: .
CDR3 length: 15
D gene: .

CDR3 protein: CSAREGRVAEAFF
CDR3 DNA: TGCAGTGCTAGAGAAGGAAGAGTGGCTGAAGCTTTCTTT
J gene: TRBJ1-1
V gene: TRBV20-1
clone size: few
CDR3 length: 13
D gene: .

CDR3 protein: CASSSGQGNSPLHF
CDR3 DNA: TGCGCCAGCAGCTCGGGACAGGGGAATTCACCCCTCCACTTT
J gene: TRBJ1-6
V gene: TRBV10-2
clone size: .
CDR3 length: 14
D gene: TRBD1

CDR3 protein: CASSQGVDGYTF
CDR3 DNA: TGTGCCAGCAGTCAGGGGGTAGATGGCTACACCTTC
J gene: TRBJ1-2
V gene: TRBV5-4
clone size: .
CDR3 length: 12
D gene: TRBD1

CDR3 protein: CASLIPGTEAFF
CDR3 DNA: TGTGCCAGCCTAATCCCGGGCACTGAAGCTTTCTTT
J gene: TRBJ1-1
V gene: TRBV6-1
clone size: .
CDR3 length: 12
D gene: .

CDR3 protein: CASTQGGNSNYGYTF
CDR3 DNA: TGTGCCAGCACACAGGGAGGTAATAGCAACTATGGCTACACCTTC
J gene: TRBJ1-2
V gene: TRBV25-1
clone size: .
CDR3 length: 15
D gene: .

CDR3 protein: CASSWDTGNYGYTF
CDR3 DNA: TGTGCCAGCAGCTGGGACACAGGGAACTATGGCTACACCTTC
J gene: TRBJ1-2
V gene: TRBV7-2
clone size: .
CDR3 length: 14
D gene: .

CDR3 protein: CASSVSGGRQETQYF
CDR3 DNA: TGTGCCAGCAGCGTAAGCGGAGGCCGTCAAGAGACCCAGTACTTC
J gene: TRBJ2-5
V gene: TRBV5-4
clone size: .
CDR3 length: 15
D gene: .

CDR3 protein: CASSLAPSGRGKTQYF
CDR3 DNA: TGTGCCAGCAGCTTAGCCCCTAGCGGGAGGGGGAAGACCCAGTACTTC
J gene: TRBJ2-5
V gene: TRBV11-3
clone size: .
CDR3 length: 16
D gene: TRBD2

CDR3 protein: CASSERPDQPQHF
CDR3 DNA: TGTGCCAGCAGTGAACGGCCGGATCAGCCCCAGCATTTT
J gene: TRBJ1-5
V gene: TRBV2
clone size: .
CDR3 length: 13
D gene: .

CDR3 protein: CASSLGGEQYF
CDR3 DNA: TGTGCCAGCAGCCTGGGGGGCGAGCAGTACTTC
J gene: TRBJ2-7
V gene: TRBV5-4
clone size: .
CDR3 length: 11
D gene: .